This note documents a single TCR beta chain sequence. The entry originates in a study of blood T cell repertoires in COVID-19. Assay: immunoSEQ multiplex PCR; the TCRdb copy retains only in-frame clones and omits some. The sample holds about 380,000 clones, more than 75% seen once. The length of the CDR3 is 15 residues. Germline V lookup: CDR1 MGHRA, CDR2 YSYEKL. Trimming took 1 base from V and 5 from J, leaving 14 bases between them. Grouping used clinical history reported by participants in a survey and questionnaire. This clonotype was obtained from a woman aged 18 to 35 who had recovered from COVID-19. The sample consisted of PBMCs or T cells enriched from blood (not recorded which). The rearrangement joins TRBV4-1 to TRBJ2-5, with D possibly being TRBD1 (5 bases). The CDR3 DNA reads TGCGCCAGCAGCCAAGGGATTACAGGTGTGGAGACCCAGTACTTC. It encodes CASSQGITGVETQYF.